This T cell receptor (beta chain) is drawn from a study of cytomegalovirus exposure and HLA in healthy donors. Germline values: CDR1 MNHEY, CDR2 SVGAGI. This CDR3 has 16 residues. V lost 2 bases, J lost 2 bases, and 10 bases lay in between. This clone was seen repeatedly, ten times or more. In the PCR, 60 Vbeta and 13 Jbeta primers were used. Measured with immunoSEQ multiplex PCR; TCRdb has only the in-frame clones, and not every one. This sample yields about 120,000 clones, of which around 75% are seen a single time; roughly 3% belongs to the top ten. The receptor was derived from a woman aged 40 to 50 in good health and CMV-seropositive. The sequencing input was PBMCs. V usage is TRBV6-5 and J usage is TRBJ2-6; maybe TRBD2 (5 bases). CDR3 in DNA: TGTGCCAGCAGTTACGATCGGGGTACTGGGGCCAACGTCCTGACTTTC. Translated, it gives CASSYDRGTGANVLTF.